These 21 T cell receptor beta chains came from one sample sequenced in a study of regulatory and conventional T cells in RAG deficiency. Regulatory T cells were sorted from blood as CD4+ CD25-high CD127-low cells. Assay used: immunoSEQ multiplex PCR; TCRdb lists only in-frame clones, some missing. The profile covers about 7,100 clones, with about 90% appearing a single time and approximately 1.5% taken by the ten largest. Another study also made use of these data, one on regulatory T cells. Turning to that study: Primers: 52 TRBV forward and 13 TRBJ reverse.

Sequenced input: CD127- CD25+ CD4+ Tregs sorted from blood. Source of these receptors: a human donor in good health.

V gene TRBV25-1 combines with J gene TRBJ1-2; TRBD1 aligns across 10 bases. With V trimmed by 6 bases and J by 4 bases, 14 bases remained unmatched. Germline loops: CDR1 MGHDK, CDR2 SYGVNS. CDR3 size: 17 residues. CDR3 in DNA: TGTGCCAGCAGCCCCCTCCGGGGGACAGGGGTACCCTATGGCTACACCTTC. Its translation is CASSPLRGTGVPYGYTF.

The rearrangement joins TRBV29-1 to TRBJ2-3; the D gene is possibly TRBD1 (5 bases). Germline CDR1 SQVTM, CDR2 ANQGSEA. The V end was cut by 7 bases, the J end by 3 bases, with 14 bases between. The CDR3 is 13 amino acids. CDR3 amino acids: CSGRDLLTDTQYF. CDR3 bases: TGCAGCGGCAGGGATCTCCTAACAGATACGCAGTATTTT.

The chain uses TRBV2 and TRBJ2-4; weak D call: TRBD1 (6 bases). The CDR3 runs to 14 residues. Looked up from germline, CDR1 is SNHLY and CDR2 is FYNNEI. Trimming took 4 bases from V and 8 from J, leaving 15 bases between them. The CDR3 sequence: CASSAGLGAYIQYF. The DNA of the CDR3 is TGTGCCAGCAGTGCGGGCCTGGGGGCGTACATTCAGTACTTC.

The rearrangement uses TRBV10-3 and TRBJ2-3, with TRBD1 as a possible D gene (6 bases). Trimming left V 3 bases short and J 0 bases short, with 10 bases between. The CDR3 runs 15 residues. Germline assignment: CDR1 ENHRY and CDR2 SYGVKD. The CDR3, as DNA: TGTGCCATCAGTGAACTACAGGGCAGCACAGATACGCAGTATTTT. The encoded protein is CAISELQGSTDTQYF.

The chain employs TRBV7-9 and TRBJ2-1, with 9 bases fitting TRBD2. V was pared by 1 base and J by 9 bases, with 10 bases of the junction left unmatched. The length of the CDR3 is 16 residues. Per the germline V gene, CDR1 is SEHNR and CDR2 is FQNEAQ (reference sequence). As DNA, the CDR3 is TGTGCCAGCAGCTTAGGGCCTGGCGGGGGGGCCCCTGAGCAGTTCTTC. It codes for CASSLGPGGGAPEQFF.

The chain links TRBV14 to TRBJ2-1, with D unclear. Germline V gene data show CDR1 as SGHDN and CDR2 as FVKESK. The germline V and J ends were trimmed by 4 bases and 3 bases, with 34 bases remaining between them. The CDR3 runs to 22 residues. DNA of the CDR3: TGTGCCAGCAGCCTTACCGCGGATCTTTTACGGGTTGTATACGTGGGCTACAATGAGCAGTTCTTC. It specifies CASSLTADLLRVVYVGYNEQFF.

CDR3 loop: CASRRGAGSSYEQYF. CDR3 sequence (DNA): TGCGCCAGCAGGCGGGGGGCCGGGAGCTCCTACGAGCAGTACTTC. The chain has TRBV10-2 and TRBJ2-7; 8 bases are shared with TRBD2. Per the germline V gene, CDR1 is WSHSY and CDR2 is SAAADI. V lost 6 bases and J lost 0; bases outside the gene matches: 7. This CDR3 has 15 amino acids.

The genes are TRBV30 and TRBJ1-2; D gene ambiguous. Germline CDR1 is GTSNPN and CDR2 is SVGIG (reference sequence). Trimming took 0 bases from V and 5 from J, leaving 16 bases between them. CDR3 length: 15 amino acids. This CDR3 is CAWSVPAATGYGYTF. In DNA form, the CDR3 reads TGTGCCTGGAGTGTACCGGCAGCCACGGGATATGGCTACACCTTC.

As concerns this clone: This sample also contains other DNA sequences that code for the same CDR3. This chain uses TRBV6-1 with TRBJ2-5, with D perhaps TRBD2 (5 bases). The CDR3 sequence is 14 residues long. Germline CDR1 MNHNS, CDR2 SASEGT. V dropped 7 bases and J dropped 4 bases, with 16 bases sitting between them. The CDR3 bases are TGTGCCAGCAATCGCGACTACCTGGTAGAGACCCAGTACTTC. Encoded protein: CASNRDYLVETQYF.

This clone was seen a handful of times. The chain is built from TRBV9 and TRBJ1-2; D is uncertain. V was cut by 1 base and J by 8 bases, with 15 bases left in between. This CDR3 has 14 residues. The germline V gene encodes CDR1 SGDLS and CDR2 YYNGEE. The CDR3 here is CASSVLTNTGGYTF. The CDR3 nucleotides read TGTGCCAGCAGCGTATTGACCAACACGGGAGGCTACACCTTC. Variable domain in full (rest from reference TRBV9 and TRBJ1-2): DSGVTQTPKHLITATGQRVTLRCSPRSGDLSVYWYQQSLDQGLQFLIQYYNGEERAKGNILERFSAQQFPDLHSELNLSSLELGDSALYFCASSVLTNTGGYTFGSGTRLTVV.

Here the CDR3 reads CATQLDRVLLGELFF. The CDR3 DNA reads as TGTGCCACCCAACTGGACAGGGTTTTGCTCGGGGAGCTGTTTTTT. The chain couples TRBV6-1 to TRBJ2-2; 8 bases agree with TRBD1. The length of the CDR3 is 15 residues. Germline V gives CDR1 MNHNS, CDR2 SASEGT. Unmatched junction bases numbered 14, after V lost 10 bases and J lost 7 bases.

V is TRBV7-9 and J is TRBJ1-3, with 8 bases matching TRBD1. Trimming cost V 2 bases and J 0 bases; bases outside gene matches: 6. The V gene's germline CDR1 is SEHNR and CDR2 FQNEAQ (reference sequence). The CDR3 runs to 17 residues. Here the CDR3 reads CASSLRIGTGSGNTIYF. CDR3 nucleotide sequence: TGTGCCAGCAGCTTAAGGATCGGGACAGGCTCTGGAAACACCATATATTTT.

The chain has TRBV5-4 and TRBJ2-5; 8 nucleotides match TRBD1. V lost 2 bases, J lost 5 bases, and 8 bases stayed unmatched. The germline gives CDR1 SGHNT, CDR2 YYREEE (reference sequence). This CDR3 has 15 residues. CDR3 nucleotides: TGTGCCAGCAGCTTACCCGGACAGGGAAGGGAGACCCAGTACTTC. This codes for CASSLPGQGRETQYF.

Comments on this clone: The identical CDR3 is also encoded by other nucleotide sequences in the sample. V usage is TRBV19 and J usage is TRBJ1-6, with a possible D match to TRBD1 (5 bases). The CDR3 contains 16 residues. Germline lookup yields CDR1 LNHDA and CDR2 SQIVND (reference sequence). V was shortened by 2 bases and J by 5 bases, with 13 bases between the two germline ends. The CDR3 DNA reads as TGTGCCAGTAGTATAATAAGTCCAGGGAATAATTCACCCCTCCACTTT. It encodes CASSIISPGNNSPLHF.

The V gene is TRBV13, the J gene TRBJ2-7; D possibly corresponds to TRBD1 (5 bases). This CDR3 has 14 residues. V lost 3 bases, J lost 0 bases, and 9 bases lay in between. The V gene's germline CDR1 is PRHDT and CDR2 FYEKMQ (reference sequence). The CDR3 region has the DNA TGTGCCAGCAGCTTCAGGGCCGTCTCCTACGAGCAGTACTTC. It translates to CASSFRAVSYEQYF.

The rearrangement joins TRBV7-9 to TRBJ1-1; weak D call: TRBD1 (5 bases). The ends were cut back, 5 bases at V and 7 bases at J, with 14 bases in the middle. The germline V gene encodes CDR1 SEHNR and CDR2 FQNEAQ (reference sequence). The CDR3 is 13 amino acids. Written as DNA, the CDR3 is TGTGCCAGCAGCCTATACGTCCAGGGTGAAGCTTTCTTT. It translates to CASSLYVQGEAFF.

The V call is TRBV11-2, the J call TRBJ2-5; 9 bases map to TRBD1. The length of the CDR3 is 16 residues. The V gene end was trimmed by 6 bases and the J gene end by 5 bases; junction bases not matched to a gene: 13. The V gene's germline CDR1 is SGHAT and CDR2 FQNNGV. The CDR3 protein is CASRRTGTGFPETQYF. In DNA, the CDR3 is TGTGCCAGCAGACGGACAGGGACAGGGTTCCCGGAGACCCAGTACTTC. The full variable domain, in which reference TRBV11-2 and TRBJ2-5 provide the parts outside the CDR3, is EAGVAQSPRYKIIEKRQSVAFWCNPISGHATLYWYQQILGQGPKLLIQFQNNGVVDDSQLPKDRFSAERLKGVDSTLKIQPAKLEDSAVYLCASRRTGTGFPETQYFGPGTRLLVL.

This chain uses TRBV29-1 with TRBJ2-7; D may be TRBD2 (7 bases). Germline V gives CDR1 SQVTM, CDR2 ANQGSEA. The CDR3 extends over 13 amino acids. CDR3 sequence reads: CRGRGGSPYEQYF. The CDR3 DNA reads TGCAGAGGGAGGGGGGGGTCCCCCTACGAGCAGTACTTC.

This clone has only a few counts. The chain employs TRBV30 and TRBJ1-5; 7 nucleotides align to TRBD1. Trimming removed 3 bases from V and 4 bases from J; junction bases left unmatched: 6. Germline V gives CDR1 GTSNPN, CDR2 SVGIG (reference sequence). CDR3 length: 14 residues. DNA of the CDR3: TGTGCCTGGAGCCGGGACAGTCTGAATCAGCCCCAGCATTTT. It yields the protein CAWSRDSLNQPQHF. Looking up the rest from reference TRBV30 and TRBJ1-5 gives the full variable domain: SQTIHQWPATLVQPVGSPLSLECTVEGTSNPNLYWYRQAAGRGLQLLFYSVGIGQISSEVPQNLSASRPQDRQFILSSKKLLLSDSGFYLCAWSRDSLNQPQHFGDGTRLSIL.

V and J are TRBV9 and TRBJ2-2; TRBD1 agrees at 12 bases. The V gene's germline CDR1 is SGDLS and CDR2 YYNGEE. There are 16 residues in the CDR3. Losses at the gene ends were 4 bases for V and 5 bases for J; bases not matched to a gene: 6. The CDR3 sequence is CASSPGTGGNTGELFF. As DNA, the CDR3 is TGTGCCAGCAGCCCCGGGACAGGGGGCAATACCGGGGAGCTGTTTTTT.

V gene TRBV19 combines with J gene TRBJ2-1; 10 positions agree with TRBD2. Per the germline V gene, CDR1 is LNHDA and CDR2 is SQIVND (reference sequence). Trimming took 7 bases from V and 4 from J; bases not matched to a gene: 1. The CDR3 runs to 13 residues. The CDR3 loop reads CASKGLAYNEQFF. The CDR3 DNA reads TGTGCCAGTAAGGGACTAGCGTACAATGAGCAGTTCTTC.